Following are 32 T cell receptor beta chains from one sample sequenced in a study of patients and donors after allogeneic stem cell transplantation. TCRdb analysed the RT-PCR reads with MiXCR anew, one entry per CDR3 protein. The profile shows 150,000 to 250,000 distinct CDR3 sequences, 35% to 50% of them singletons. The source material was blood, either unsorted or a sorted T cell fraction (not recorded which). The receptors were sampled from a human donor who was either an allogeneic HSCT recipient or a stem cell or donor lymphocyte infusion donor (not recorded which). It is not recorded whose cells these are; they may come from a transplant donor.

The rearrangement links TRBV4-3 to TRBJ1-2, with D perhaps TRBD1 (6 bases). The germline gives CDR1 LGHNA, CDR2 YSLEER. The length of the CDR3 is 15 residues. V was clipped by 4 bases and J by 3 bases, with 15 bases between them. CDR3 DNA: TGCGCCAGCAGCCCGATAGAGGGGGGCGACTATGGCTACACCTTC. Protein: CASSPIEGGDYGYTF.

This chain uses TRBV7-9 with TRBJ2-7; D unresolved. Germline CDR1 SEHNR, CDR2 FQNEAQ (reference sequence). CDR3 length: 15 residues. Trimming removed 5 bases at V and 2 bases at J, with 16 bases between. CDR3 in amino acids: CASSPTTRPTYEQYF. As DNA, the CDR3 is TGTGCCAGCAGCCCTACAACTCGGCCAACCTACGAGCAGTACTTC.

The rearrangement joins TRBV28 to TRBJ2-1; no reliable D call. The CDR3 totals 14 residues. V was shortened by 3 bases and J by 8 bases, with 14 bases between the two germline ends. Looked up from germline, CDR1 is MDHEN and CDR2 is SYDVKM. In DNA form, the CDR3 reads TGTGCCAGCAGTTTTGTACAGCCTTTCGATGAGCAGTTCTTC. It specifies CASSFVQPFDEQFF.

The rearrangement joins TRBV6-5 to TRBJ2-3, with 11 bases matching TRBD2. V was clipped by 1 base and J by 6 bases; unmatched bases: 6. Germline lookup yields CDR1 MNHEY and CDR2 SVGAGI. The CDR3 extends over 16 amino acids. CDR3 amino acids: CASSYYTSGSGDTQYF. DNA of the CDR3: TGTGCCAGCAGTTACTATACTAGCGGGAGCGGGGATACGCAGTATTTT.

The chain uses TRBV6-1 and TRBJ2-3, with 8 positions matching TRBD2. Trimming took 10 bases from V and 1 from J; bases not matched to a gene: 4. The CDR3 length is 13 residues. The germline V gene has CDR1 MNHNS and CDR2 SASEGT. The CDR3 loop is CAMLREGTDTQYF. The DNA for the CDR3 is TGTGCCATGTTGCGGGAGGGCACAGATACGCAGTATTTT.

This sequence joins TRBV6-6 and TRBJ1-1, with D unresolved. V lost 2 bases to trimming and J lost 5 bases, with 21 bases between them. The CDR3 runs to 17 residues. Germline loops: CDR1 MNHNY, CDR2 SVGAGI (reference sequence). CDR3 DNA: TGTGCCAGCAGTTACCCGCGAGGCAGATCGTTGGGTACTGAAGCTTTCTTT. Amino acids: CASSYPRGRSLGTEAFF.

V and J are TRBV20-1 and TRBJ1-1; D not certain. Trimming took 1 base from V and 1 from J, leaving 22 bases between them. The CDR3 runs 18 residues. Germline values: CDR1 DFQATT, CDR2 SNEGSKA (reference sequence). The CDR3 here is CSARATKDFLSRNTEAFF. In nucleotides, the CDR3 is TGCAGTGCTAGAGCAACTAAAGATTTCCTGTCACGGAACACTGAAGCTTTCTTT.

Comments on this clonotype: Here the CDR3 omits its conserved ending phenylalanine or tryptophan, so a read error is the likely source. The chain joins TRBV9 to TRBJ2-1; D unclear. CDR1 is SGDLS and CDR2 is YYNGEE in the germline V gene. The germline V and J ends were trimmed by 3 bases and 9 bases, with 10 bases remaining between them. The CDR3 is made up of 12 amino acids. The CDR3 loop is CASSGIEGEQFS. CDR3 in DNA: TGTGCCAGCAGCGGCATAGAAGGTGAGCAGTTCTCC.

The V call is TRBV7-9, the J call TRBJ2-1; the D gene is possibly TRBD1 (5 bases). The V end was cut by 0 bases, the J end by 8 bases, with 14 bases between. Germline CDR1 reads SEHNR; CDR2 reads FQNEAQ (reference sequence). This CDR3 spans 15 amino acids. The CDR3 nucleotides are TGTGCCAGCAGCTTAGCCTCGACAGCCTTGGATGAGCAGTTCTTC. Protein product: CASSLASTALDEQFF.

The chain has TRBV30 and TRBJ1-1, with D tentatively TRBD1 (5 bases). CDR3 size: 14 residues. With 5 bases removed from V and 7 bases from J, the gap between germline ends came to 20 bases. Germline values: CDR1 GTSNPN, CDR2 SVGIG (reference sequence). The CDR3 bases are TGTGCCTGGGCCCGGAACCGGGACGTGCTTGAAGCTTTCTTT. Its protein is CAWARNRDVLEAFF.

In this sample, this clonotype turned up once. The rearrangement joins TRBV9 to TRBJ2-5; 8 bases map to TRBD2. Germline lookup yields CDR1 SGDLS and CDR2 YYNGEE. After removal of 3 bases from V and 5 bases from J, the junction contained 6 bases not matched to a gene. CDR3 length: 14 residues. CDR3 residues: CASSGGLATETQYF. The DNA for the CDR3 is TGTGCCAGCAGCGGAGGACTAGCTACTGAGACCCAGTACTTC. Complete variable domain (other parts from reference TRBV9 and TRBJ2-5): DSGVTQTPKHLITATGQRVTLRCSPRSGDLSVYWYQQSLDQGLQFLIQYYNGEERAKGNILERFSAQQFPDLHSELNLSSLELGDSALYFCASSGGLATETQYFGPGTRLLVL.

The gene calls are TRBV12-3 or TRBV12-4 and TRBJ1-2; D call uncertain. This CDR3 is built from 14 residues. The V gene lost 6 bases and the J gene lost 2 bases, with 13 bases spanning the gap. Here the CDR3 reads CASRNSGKNYGYTF. CDR3 DNA sequence: TGTGCCAGCAGGAACTCCGGGAAAAACTATGGCTACACCTTC.

The V call is TRBV19, the J call TRBJ1-5; unclear D gene. Trimming cost V 3 bases and J 6 bases, with 15 bases left between them. This CDR3 is 15 amino acids long. Germline CDR1 LNHDA, CDR2 SQIVND (reference sequence). The CDR3 protein is CASSMRLGDSQPQHF. CDR3 nucleotides: TGTGCCAGTAGTATGAGATTGGGAGATTCTCAGCCCCAGCATTTT.

This chain links TRBV27 with TRBJ2-1; 9 bases fit TRBD2. The CDR3 covers 15 residues. With 10 bases clipped from V and 7 bases from J, the junction kept 14 bases outside the gene matches. Looked up from germline, CDR1 is MNHEY and CDR2 is SMNVEV (reference sequence). DNA of the CDR3: TGTGCCACCCATGTAGCGGGAGCCTTAGGAAATGAGCAGTTCTTC. Its protein product is CATHVAGALGNEQFF.

The rearrangement uses TRBV14 and TRBJ1-1; tentatively, D is TRBD1 (5 bases). This CDR3 has 16 residues. CDR1 is SGHDN and CDR2 is FVKESK in the germline V gene. Trimming shortened V by 3 bases and J by 1 base, and 15 bases separated the two germline ends. The CDR3 reads CASSHPKGPPNTEAFF. The CDR3, as DNA: TGTGCCAGCAGCCATCCTAAGGGGCCACCGAACACTGAAGCTTTCTTT.

This clonotype was seen a handful of times. The V and J genes are TRBV20-1 and TRBJ2-2; weak D call: TRBD2 (6 bases). CDR1 and CDR2 (germline): DFQATT, SNEGSKA (reference sequence). Trimming cost V 5 bases and J 0 bases, with 10 bases left between them. The CDR3 has 14 amino acids. The CDR3 spells CSALRESNTGELFF. CDR3 bases: TGCAGTGCTCTCCGGGAGTCGAACACCGGGGAGCTGTTTTTT.

This clonotype came up a few times. V gene TRBV19 combines with J gene TRBJ1-5; TRBD1 might be the D (6 bases). CDR3 length: 13 amino acids. Germline-derived CDR1 and CDR2 are LNHDA and SQIVND (reference sequence). V gave up 6 bases and J gave up 5 bases, with 11 bases separating them. The CDR3 loop reads CASSAGAHQPQHF. Here the CDR3 DNA reads TGTGCCAGTAGCGCAGGGGCACATCAGCCCCAGCATTTT.

This clonotype has a handful of counts. The rearrangement links TRBV5-1 to TRBJ2-2; TRBD2 agrees at 8 bases. Trimming cost V 5 bases and J 6 bases; bases outside gene matches: 9. This CDR3 is 15 amino acids long. The germline gives CDR1 SGHRS, CDR2 YFSETQ. The CDR3 nucleotides are TGCGCCAGCAGAGTTCCGGGAGGGCCCTCCGGGGAGCTGTTTTTT. It yields the protein CASRVPGGPSGELFF.

This chain links TRBV20-1 with TRBJ2-3; no definite D call. Germline CDR1 reads DFQATT; CDR2 reads SNEGSKA (reference sequence). This CDR3 has 12 amino acids. The V and J ends lost 5 bases and 6 bases respectively, with 12 bases between them. CDR3 in DNA: TGCAGTGCTCCGGGCCTACGTGATACGCAGTATTTT. It is translated as CSAPGLRDTQYF.

The genes are TRBV3-1 and TRBJ2-2, with no clear D. The CDR3 is 13 amino acids. The V end lost 4 bases, the J end lost 5 bases, and 8 bases lay between the germline ends. Germline CDR1 is LGHDT and CDR2 is YNNKEL (reference sequence). The CDR3 sequence is CASSLRRTGELFF. Written as DNA, the CDR3 is TGTGCCAGCAGCCTTAGAAGAACCGGGGAGCTGTTTTTT.

This chain links TRBV7-9 with TRBJ2-3; 12 positions match TRBD2. V was pared by 5 bases and J by 4 bases, with 4 bases of the junction left unmatched. CDR3 length: 15 amino acids. From germline, CDR1 is SEHNR and CDR2 FQNEAQ (reference sequence). CDR3 bases: TGTGCCAGCAGCCAGACTAGCGGGAGTGCAGATACGCAGTATTTT. It encodes CASSQTSGSADTQYF. The full variable domain, in which reference TRBV7-9 and TRBJ2-3 provide the parts outside the CDR3, is DTGVSQNPRHKITKRGQNVTFRCDPISEHNRLYWYRQTLGQGPEFLTYFQNEAQLEKSRLLSDRFSAERPKGSFSTLEIQRTEQGDSAMYLCASSQTSGSADTQYFGPGTRLTVL.

The V and J genes are TRBV9 and TRBJ1-2, with a weak D call TRBD1 (6 bases). V shed 3 bases and J shed 4 bases, with 13 bases lying between them. The V gene's germline CDR1 is SGDLS and CDR2 YYNGEE. The CDR3 is 14 amino acids. The CDR3 DNA is TGTGCCAGCAGCGCCCCCGACAGGTCCTATGGCTACACCTTC. Its translation is CASSAPDRSYGYTF.

This clonotype was recorded once. The gene calls are TRBV20-1 and TRBJ2-7, with 10 nucleotides matching TRBD2. The CDR3 runs 13 residues. CDR1 and CDR2 from the germline V gene are DFQATT and SNEGSKA (reference sequence). J gave up 6 bases and V 6 bases, and 8 bases lay outside the gene matches. This chain's CDR3 is CSAPTRTSGEQYF. CDR3 DNA sequence: TGCAGTGCCCCGACTCGGACTAGCGGCGAGCAGTACTTC.

Only a few counts were recorded for this clonotype. This chain uses TRBV12-3 or TRBV12-4 with TRBJ1-1, with D possibly TRBD1 on 5 matching bases. The CDR3 length is 12 residues. V was clipped by 8 bases and J by 4 bases, with 11 bases between them. The CDR3 reads CASSWGGTEAFF. The CDR3 DNA sequence: TGTGCCAGCTCCTGGGGGGGCACTGAAGCTTTCTTT.

This clonotype was counted only a few times. V usage is TRBV6-2 or TRBV6-3 and J usage is TRBJ2-1, with D possibly TRBD2 on 6 matching bases. Germline V gene lookup returns CDR1 MNHEY and CDR2 SVGEGT. The CDR3 length is 14 residues. Trimming stripped 7 bases from V and 4 bases from J, with 14 bases between. The CDR3 loop reads CASKPGTQYNEQFF. CDR3 nucleotide sequence: TGTGCCAGCAAACCCGGGACTCAATACAATGAGCAGTTCTTC.

The chain has TRBV28 and TRBJ1-1; TRBD1 matches 9 bases. The CDR3 runs 17 residues. Germline CDR1 is MDHEN and CDR2 is SYDVKM. Unmatched junction bases numbered 12, after V lost 6 bases and J lost 1 base. The CDR3 is CASSRTGVSEENTEAFF. DNA for the CDR3: TGTGCCAGCAGCCGGACAGGGGTATCAGAGGAGAACACTGAAGCTTTCTTT.

A few counts support this clonotype. The chain uses TRBV5-1 and TRBJ1-1; possible D gene TRBD1, 5 bases. Germline V gene data show CDR1 as SGHRS and CDR2 as YFSETQ. The CDR3 sequence is 13 residues long. V lost 0 bases to trimming and J lost 6 bases, with 9 bases between them. The CDR3 coding sequence is TGCGCCAGCAGCTTGGACAGGCCCGCTGAAGCTTTCTTT. Translating it yields CASSLDRPAEAFF.

The chain couples TRBV7-2 to TRBJ1-2; 9 bases match TRBD1. CDR1 SGHTA and CDR2 FQGNSA come from the germline V gene. V gave up 5 bases and J gave up 10 bases; unmatched junction bases: 8. The CDR3 runs to 13 residues. The CDR3 nucleotides are TGTGCCAGCAGCCCGCGGACAGGGGCGGACTACACCTTC. It is translated as CASSPRTGADYTF.

The chain carries TRBV3-1 and TRBJ2-7, with D perhaps assigned TRBD1 or TRBD2 (5 bases each). The V end was cut by 0 bases, the J end by 2 bases, with 17 bases between. The CDR3 runs 17 residues. CDR1 LGHDT and CDR2 YNNKEL come from the germline V gene (reference sequence). The CDR3 spells CASSQDAGTAKTYEQYF. The CDR3 coding sequence is TGTGCCAGCAGCCAAGATGCCGGGACGGCGAAGACCTACGAGCAGTACTTC.

The V call is TRBV16, the J call TRBJ1-2; D is unclear. This CDR3 is 15 amino acids long. Germline V gene sequence: CDR1 KGHSY, CDR2 FQNENV. With 4 bases removed from V and 6 bases from J, the gap between germline ends came to 18 bases. CDR3 bases: TGTGCCAGCAGCCCCTCTAGTTCTTCCCTCCATGGCTACACCTTC. Protein: CASSPSSSSLHGYTF. Combining the CDR3 with reference TRBV16 and TRBJ1-2 gives the whole variable domain GEEVAQTPKHLVRGEGQKAKLYCAPIKGHSYVFWYQQVLKNEFKFLISFQNENVFDETGMPKERFSAKCLPNSPCSLEIQATKLEDSAVYFCASSPSSSSLHGYTFGSGTRLTVV.

The genes are TRBV7-9 and TRBJ2-2, with D hard to call. Germline V gene lookup returns CDR1 SEHNR and CDR2 FQNEAQ (reference sequence). Between the trimmed V and J ends, which lost 1 base and 1 base, there was a span of 7 bases. The CDR3 totals 15 residues. Here the CDR3 DNA reads TGTGCCAGCAGCTTAGACGCCGTGAACACCGGGGAGCTGTTTTTT. Encoded protein: CASSLDAVNTGELFF.

V is TRBV11-2 and J is TRBJ1-1; D is unresolved. This CDR3 is 14 amino acids long. The germline V and J ends were trimmed by 6 bases and 4 bases, with 15 bases remaining between them. Looked up from germline, CDR1 is SGHAT and CDR2 is FQNNGV. DNA for the CDR3: TGTGCCAGCAGTTACTCTACGAGGGCCACTGAAGCTTTCTTT. It yields the protein CASSYSTRATEAFF. Full variable domain (outside the CDR3, taken from reference TRBV11-2 and TRBJ1-1): EAGVAQSPRYKIIEKRQSVAFWCNPISGHATLYWYQQILGQGPKLLIQFQNNGVVDDSQLPKDRFSAERLKGVDSTLKIQPAKLEDSAVYLCASSYSTRATEAFFGQGTRLTVV.